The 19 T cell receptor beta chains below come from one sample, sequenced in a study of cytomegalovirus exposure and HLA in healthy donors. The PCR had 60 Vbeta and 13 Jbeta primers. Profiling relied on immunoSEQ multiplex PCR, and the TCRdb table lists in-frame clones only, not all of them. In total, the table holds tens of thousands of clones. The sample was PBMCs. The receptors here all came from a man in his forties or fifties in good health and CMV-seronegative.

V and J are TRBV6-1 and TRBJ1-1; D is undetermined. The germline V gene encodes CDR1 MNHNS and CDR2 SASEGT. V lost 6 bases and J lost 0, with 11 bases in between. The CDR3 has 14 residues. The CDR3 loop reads CASRSTGMNTEAFF. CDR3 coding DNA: TGTGCCAGCAGAAGTACGGGTATGAACACTGAAGCTTTCTTT.

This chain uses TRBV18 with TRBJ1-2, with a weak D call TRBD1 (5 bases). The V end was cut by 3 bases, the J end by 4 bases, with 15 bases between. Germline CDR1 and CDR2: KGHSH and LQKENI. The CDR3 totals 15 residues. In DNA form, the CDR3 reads TGTGCCAGCTCACCGTCTTTAGGACAAGCCTATGGCTACACCTTC. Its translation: CASSPSLGQAYGYTF.

CDR3 DNA sequence: TGTGCCAGTAGCGAAGTTGGGCGGGGGCTGAACACTGAAGCTTTCTTT. The encoded protein is CASSEVGRGLNTEAFF. The genes are TRBV19 and TRBJ1-1; D may be TRBD1 (6 bases). CDR3 length equals 16 residues. The germline V and J ends were trimmed by 6 bases and 0 bases, with 17 bases remaining between them. CDR1 and CDR2 from the germline V gene are LNHDA and SQIVND (reference sequence).

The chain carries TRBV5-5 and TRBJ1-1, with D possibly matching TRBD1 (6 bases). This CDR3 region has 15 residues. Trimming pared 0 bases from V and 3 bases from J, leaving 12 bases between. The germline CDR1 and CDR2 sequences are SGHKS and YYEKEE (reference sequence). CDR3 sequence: CASSLAVGAHTEAFF. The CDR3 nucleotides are TGTGCCAGCAGCTTGGCGGTGGGGGCTCACACTGAAGCTTTCTTT. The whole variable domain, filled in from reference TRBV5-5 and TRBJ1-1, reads DAGVTQSPTHLIKTRGQQVTLRCSPISGHKSVSWYQQVLGQGPQFIFQYYEKEERGRGNFPDRFSARQFPNYSSELNVNALLLGDSALYLCASSLAVGAHTEAFFGQGTRLTVV.

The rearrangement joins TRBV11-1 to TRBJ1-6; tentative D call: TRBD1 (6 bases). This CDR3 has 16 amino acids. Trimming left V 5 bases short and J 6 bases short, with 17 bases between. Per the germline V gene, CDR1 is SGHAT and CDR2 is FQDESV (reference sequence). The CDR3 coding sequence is TGTGCCAGCAGCACCTCTCGACAGGCCGTTAATTCACCCCTCCACTTT. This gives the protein CASSTSRQAVNSPLHF. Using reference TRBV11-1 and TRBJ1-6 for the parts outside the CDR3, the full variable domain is EAEVAQSPRYKITEKSQAVAFWCDPISGHATLYWYRQILGQGPELLVQFQDESVVDDSQLPKDRFSAERLKGVDSTLKIQPAELGDSAMYLCASSTSRQAVNSPLHFGNGTRLTVT.

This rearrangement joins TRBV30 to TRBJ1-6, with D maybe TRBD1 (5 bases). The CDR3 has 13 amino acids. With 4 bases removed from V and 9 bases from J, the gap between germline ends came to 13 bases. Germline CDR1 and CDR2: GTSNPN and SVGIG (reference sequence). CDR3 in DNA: TGTGCCTGGACAGGAGGGGAGCGTTCACCCCTCCACTTT. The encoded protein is CAWTGGERSPLHF.

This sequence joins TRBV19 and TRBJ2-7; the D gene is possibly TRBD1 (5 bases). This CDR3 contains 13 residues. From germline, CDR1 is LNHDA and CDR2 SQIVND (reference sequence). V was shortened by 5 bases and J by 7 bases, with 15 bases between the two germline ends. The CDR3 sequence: CASSQGFQGEQYF. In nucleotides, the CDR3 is TGTGCCAGTAGTCAGGGTTTTCAAGGAGAGCAGTACTTC.

Written as DNA, the CDR3 is TGTGCCAGCAGCTTGGGATCCGGCAGGGGCTACTACGAGCAGTACTTC. Amino acids: CASSLGSGRGYYEQYF. The chain recombines TRBV5-6 with TRBJ2-7; weak D call: TRBD1 (6 bases). From germline, CDR1 is SGHDT and CDR2 YYEEEE. V dropped 0 bases and J dropped 3 bases, with 16 bases sitting between them. This CDR3 is built from 16 residues.

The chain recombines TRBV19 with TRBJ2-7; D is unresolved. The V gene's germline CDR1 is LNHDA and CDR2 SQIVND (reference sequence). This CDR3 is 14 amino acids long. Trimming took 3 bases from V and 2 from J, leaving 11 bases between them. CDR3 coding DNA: TGTGCCAGTAGTATGGAAACAGTGCCCTACGAGCAGTACTTC. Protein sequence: CASSMETVPYEQYF.

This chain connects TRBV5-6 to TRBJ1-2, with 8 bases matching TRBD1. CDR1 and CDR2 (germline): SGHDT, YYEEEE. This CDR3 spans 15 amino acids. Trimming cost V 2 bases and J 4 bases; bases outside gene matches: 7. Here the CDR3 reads CASSFMTGALYGYTF. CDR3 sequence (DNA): TGTGCCAGCAGCTTCATGACAGGGGCTCTCTATGGCTACACCTTC.

CDR3 coding DNA: TGTGCCAGCTCACTCAGGAACATGAACACTGAAGCTTTCTTT. Protein sequence: CASSLRNMNTEAFF. V and J are TRBV18 and TRBJ1-1; the D is unclear. The CDR3 is 14 residues long. Germline V gene data show CDR1 as KGHSH and CDR2 as LQKENI. The V gene lost 4 bases and the J gene lost 0 bases, with 9 bases spanning the gap.

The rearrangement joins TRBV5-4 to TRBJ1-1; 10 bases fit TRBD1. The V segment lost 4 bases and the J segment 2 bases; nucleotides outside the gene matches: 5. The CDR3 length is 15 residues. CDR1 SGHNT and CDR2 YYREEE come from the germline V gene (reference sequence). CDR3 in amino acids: CASSRGTGVNTEAFF. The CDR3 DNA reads TGTGCCAGCAGCCGGGGGACAGGGGTTAACACTGAAGCTTTCTTT.

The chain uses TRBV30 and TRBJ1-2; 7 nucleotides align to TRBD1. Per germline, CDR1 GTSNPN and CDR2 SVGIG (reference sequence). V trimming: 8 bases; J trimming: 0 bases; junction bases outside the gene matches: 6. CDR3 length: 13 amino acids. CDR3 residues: CARGTVANYGYTF. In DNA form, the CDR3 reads TGTGCCCGCGGGACAGTCGCTAACTATGGCTACACCTTC.

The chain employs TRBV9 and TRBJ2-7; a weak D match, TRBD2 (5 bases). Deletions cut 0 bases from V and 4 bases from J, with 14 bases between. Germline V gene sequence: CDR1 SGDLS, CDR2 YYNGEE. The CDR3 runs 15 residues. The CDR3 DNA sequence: TGTGCCAGCAGCGTAGGGGTAAACGGGGTTTACGAGCAGTACTTC. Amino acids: CASSVGVNGVYEQYF.

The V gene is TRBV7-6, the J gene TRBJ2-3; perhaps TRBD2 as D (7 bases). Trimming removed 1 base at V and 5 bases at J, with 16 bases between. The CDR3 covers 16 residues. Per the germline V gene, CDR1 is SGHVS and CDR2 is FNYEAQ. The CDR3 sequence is CASSLEVGGPGDTQYF. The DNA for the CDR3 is TGTGCCAGCAGCTTAGAAGTCGGGGGGCCGGGAGATACGCAGTATTTT. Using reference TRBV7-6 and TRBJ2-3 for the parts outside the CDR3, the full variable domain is GAGVSQSPRYKVTKRGQDVALRCDPISGHVSLYWYRQALGQGPEFLTYFNYEAQQDKSGLPNDRFSAERPEGSISTLTIQRTEQRDSAMYRCASSLEVGGPGDTQYFGPGTRLTVL.

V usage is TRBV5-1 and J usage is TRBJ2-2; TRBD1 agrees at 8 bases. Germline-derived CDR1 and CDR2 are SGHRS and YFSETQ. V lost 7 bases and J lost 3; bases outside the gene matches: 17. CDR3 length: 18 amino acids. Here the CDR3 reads CASATPPGGGFDTGELFF. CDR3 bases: TGCGCCAGCGCAACTCCGCCAGGGGGCGGTTTCGACACCGGGGAGCTGTTTTTT.

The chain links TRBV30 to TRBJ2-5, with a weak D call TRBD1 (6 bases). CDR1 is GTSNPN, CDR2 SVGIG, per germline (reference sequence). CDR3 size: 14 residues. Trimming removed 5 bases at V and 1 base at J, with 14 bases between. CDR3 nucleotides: TGTGCCTGGGGGATTTGGGGGCCCCAAGAGACCCAGTACTTC. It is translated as CAWGIWGPQETQYF.

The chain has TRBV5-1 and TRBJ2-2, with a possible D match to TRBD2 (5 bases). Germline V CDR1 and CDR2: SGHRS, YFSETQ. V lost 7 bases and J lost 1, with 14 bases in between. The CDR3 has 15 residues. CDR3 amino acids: CASLSAAGNTGELFF. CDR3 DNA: TGCGCCAGCCTCTCCGCGGCGGGGAACACCGGGGAGCTGTTTTTT.

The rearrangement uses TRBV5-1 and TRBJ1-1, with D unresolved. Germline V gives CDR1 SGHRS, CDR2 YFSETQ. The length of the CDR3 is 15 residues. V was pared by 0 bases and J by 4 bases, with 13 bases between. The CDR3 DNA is TGCGCCAGCAGCTTGGACCCGGCGGCGGGCACTGAAGCTTTCTTT. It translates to CASSLDPAAGTEAFF.